The 10 T cell receptor beta chains below all came from one sample that was sequenced in a study of a mutant IDH1 vaccine in newly diagnosed glioma (dated by TCRdb to the early 2020s). Libraries were constructed by the immunoSEQ multiplex PCR assay. In TCRdb, the immuneACCESS table is reduced to in-frame sequences with V and J assigned. These tables do not hold every clone; where another copy was compared, an unresolved V gene accounts for under half, and the others remain unexplained. This sample gives around 32,000 clones in total; 60% to 85% of them show up just once. The ten largest clones take up about a tenth of the sample. This sample's time point label indicates: week 35, safety follow-up. Each vaccine dose was 300 ug of a 20-mer mutant IDH1 peptide in Montanide, given subcutaneously with topical imiquimod. These receptors have no identified antigens. Sequencing used PBMCs, obtained from a glioma patient whose treatment included an IDH1 peptide vaccine. The source of these receptors is a woman under 40 with glioma. Some clones in this sample may be carry-over from other donors' samples.

V and J are TRBV6-1 and TRBJ1-2, with 7 bases that match TRBD1. This CDR3 is built from 17 residues. Germline CDR1 is MNHNS and CDR2 is SASEGT. V shed 2 bases and J 7 bases; nucleotides not matched to a gene: 16. The CDR3 coding sequence is TGTGCCAGCAGTGAAATTAGGAAGGGGGCGCCGGATCGTGGCTACACCTTC. Translated, it gives CASSEIRKGAPDRGYTF.

This clone was found once. The germline gene is not matched at one end of the junction; a read error may be the cause. The rearrangement links TRBV30 to TRBJ2-7; weak D call: TRBD1 (6 bases). Germline V gene data show CDR1 as GTSNPN and CDR2 as SVGIG (reference sequence). CDR3 length: 11 amino acids. In DNA, the CDR3 is TGTGCCTGGAGTGCTTTGACAGGCACAGAGTTC. The encoded protein is CAWSALTGTEF. The entire variable domain, with the rest obtained from reference TRBV30 and TRBJ2-7, is as follows: SQTIHQWPATLVQPVGSPLSLECTVEGTSNPNLYWYRQAAGRGLQLLFYSVGIGQISSEVPQNLSASRPQDRQFILSSKKLLLSDSGFYLCAWSALTGTEFGPGTRLTVT.

In this sample, this clone turned up once. V and J are TRBV28 and TRBJ2-5; no clear D. The CDR3 extends over 10 amino acids. The germline V gene encodes CDR1 MDHEN and CDR2 SYDVKM. V dropped 8 bases and J dropped 2 bases, with 3 bases sitting between them. CDR3 DNA sequence: TGTGCCAGCGGTCAAGAGACCCAGTACTTC. Amino acid sequence: CASGQETQYF.

The chain has TRBV5-1 and TRBJ2-2, with D maybe TRBD2 (5 bases). V lost 8 bases, J lost 6 bases, and 20 bases lay in between. In germline, CDR1 is SGHRS, CDR2 YFSETQ. The CDR3 totals 15 residues. The CDR3 reads CASTPQLSGAGELFF. CDR3 in DNA: TGCGCCAGTACCCCACAGCTTTCCGGGGCCGGGGAGCTGTTTTTT.

The genes are TRBV12-5 and TRBJ2-2; 11 positions agree with TRBD1. V lost 7 bases, J lost 4 bases, and 5 bases stayed unmatched. This CDR3 has 15 amino acids. The germline CDR1 and CDR2 sequences are LGHNT and FRNRAP. The CDR3 here is CASAPDRGPTGELFF. The CDR3 nucleotides read TGTGCTAGTGCCCCGGACAGGGGGCCCACCGGGGAGCTGTTTTTT.

The J gene is TRBJ2-7, the V gene TRBV5-4; TRBD2 agrees at 10 bases. Germline CDR1 SGHNT, CDR2 YYREEE (reference sequence). V lost 0 bases, J lost 6 bases, and 9 bases stayed unmatched. The CDR3 contains 16 residues. CDR3 loop: CASSLVSGRVGGEQYF. CDR3 nucleotides: TGTGCCAGCAGCTTGGTGAGCGGGAGGGTCGGGGGCGAGCAGTACTTC.

The chain recombines TRBV29-1 with TRBJ1-1, with 8 bases identical to TRBD1. V lost 8 bases to trimming and J lost 6 bases; unmatched junction nucleotides: 8. This CDR3 has 12 residues. Germline CDR1 reads SQVTM; CDR2 reads ANQGSEA. Here the CDR3 DNA reads TGCAGCACGCAGACAGGGGAGGCTGAAGCTTTCTTT. Protein: CSTQTGEAEAFF.

The CDR3 DNA is TGCAGCGTTGAACGGGACGGCACAGATACGCAGTATTTT. Its translation: CSVERDGTDTQYF. The V and J genes are TRBV29-1 and TRBJ2-3, with D tentatively TRBD1 or TRBD2 (5 bases each). Trimming removed 2 bases at V and 1 base at J, with 7 bases between. The CDR3 has 13 amino acids. Germline loops: CDR1 SQVTM, CDR2 ANQGSEA.

This chain connects TRBV2 to TRBJ2-7; no definite D call. Germline assignment: CDR1 SNHLY and CDR2 FYNNEI. Trimming took off 2 bases at V and 3 bases at J, with 5 bases between the two ends. The CDR3 extends over 12 amino acids. In DNA form, the CDR3 reads TGTGCCAGCAGTGAAAAGGACTACGAGCAGTACTTC. This encodes CASSEKDYEQYF.

The chain employs TRBV30 and TRBJ2-1; D remains ambiguous. V lost 2 bases and J lost 6, with 8 bases in between. Germline CDR1 and CDR2: GTSNPN and SVGIG (reference sequence). The CDR3 covers 12 residues. CDR3 sequence (DNA): TGTGCCTGGAGTCACCCCCCCAATGAGCAGTTCTTC. Protein product: CAWSHPPNEQFF.